This note documents a single T cell receptor (beta chain) sequence. The clone's antigen remains unknown. Base qualities are not provided; no much larger clone lies one nucleotide away. The CDR3, from cysteine to phenylalanine, totals 16 residues. The only DNA kept is the CDR3, 48 bases in frame from the first base. Trimming leaves V shorter by 3 bases and J shorter by 7 bases, with the junction holding 9 bases beyond the gene matches. Via the germline V gene, CDR1 is MGHDK and CDR2 SYGVNS. The sample originates from a study of OX40 agonist ivuxolimab in advanced cancers. Looking at the study overall: The costimulatory receptor OX40 (CD134) was targeted by ivuxolimab, a fully human IgG2 agonistic monoclonal antibody. Partial responses occurred in three dose-escalation patients, of whom one had hepatocellular carcinoma and two had cutaneous melanoma. In the dose-escalation cohort, 82.7% of patients were male, and the mean age was approximately 60 years, with a range of roughly 20 to 79. Of the approximately 50 dose-escalation patients, hepatocellular carcinoma was present in about 20, melanoma in roughly 15, renal cell carcinoma in 9 and head and neck cancer in 9. Intravenous ivuxolimab was administered to patients every 2 weeks at six dose levels: 0.01, 0.1, 0.3, 1.5, 3 and 10 mg/kg. The paper describes the monotherapy dose-escalation part (N of about 57 patients) of the phase I trial of ivuxolimab. Patients were allowed to have had prior anti-PD-1, anti-PD-L1 or anti-CTLA-4 therapy, and approximately 40% of the dose-escalation patients had previously received checkpoint inhibitors. Peripheral TCRbeta sequencing aimed to test whether ivuxolimab altered TCR sequence diversity and caused clonal T-cell expansion.

Findings and caveats that apply to the study as a whole: In the 0.1-3.0 mg/kg groups, partial responders had among the lowest normalized peripheral clonal expansion, particularly in CD8+ T cells. At doses of 0.1 to 3.0 mg/kg, clonal expansion of both CD4+ and CD8+ blood T cells was observed from baseline to week 6. After ivuxolimab, expanded clones were on average more numerous among CD8+ T cells than among CD4+ T cells. Low levels of normalized T-cell clonal expansion were also seen in some nonresponding patients. Antigen specificity was not determined for the clonally expanded peripheral T cells.

The trial excluded patients who had a history of autoimmune disease or were on systemic immunosuppression. In every dose cohort, peripheral blood was drawn for TCR sequencing at baseline, cycle 4 day 1, and cycle 7 day 1. Samples came from an open-label, multicenter, first-in-human phase I dose-escalation trial of ivuxolimab. The trial enrolled adults with locally advanced or metastatic head and neck squamous cell, hepatocellular, melanoma or renal cell carcinoma. Before TCR sequencing, CD4+ T cells and CD8+ T cells from peripheral blood were sorted into separate populations. For sequencing of the TCRbeta CDR3 region, genomic DNA was extracted from the sorted cells. TCRbeta CDR3 regions were sequenced using the immunoSEQ Assay. In TCRdb, the immuneACCESS table is reduced to in-frame sequences with V and J assigned. These tables do not hold every clone; where another copy was compared, an unresolved V gene accounts for under half, and the others remain unexplained. This sample comprises approximately 110,000 clones, 85% to 95% of them detected only once. In total, the top ten clones hold 0.8% to 1% of the sample.

This TCR was sampled from an adult with an advanced solid tumor such as melanoma, head and neck, liver or kidney cancer. The sequence links TRBV25-1 to TRBJ2-1; a stretch of 10 junction bases matches TRBD1. Source: CD4+ or CD8+ T cells sorted from blood, taken in a trial of the OX40 agonist ivuxolimab. CDR3 protein: CASSDPPGTGVNEQFF. The nucleotide sequence is TGTGCCAGCAGTGACCCTCCCGGGACAGGGGTGAATGAGCAGTTCTTC.